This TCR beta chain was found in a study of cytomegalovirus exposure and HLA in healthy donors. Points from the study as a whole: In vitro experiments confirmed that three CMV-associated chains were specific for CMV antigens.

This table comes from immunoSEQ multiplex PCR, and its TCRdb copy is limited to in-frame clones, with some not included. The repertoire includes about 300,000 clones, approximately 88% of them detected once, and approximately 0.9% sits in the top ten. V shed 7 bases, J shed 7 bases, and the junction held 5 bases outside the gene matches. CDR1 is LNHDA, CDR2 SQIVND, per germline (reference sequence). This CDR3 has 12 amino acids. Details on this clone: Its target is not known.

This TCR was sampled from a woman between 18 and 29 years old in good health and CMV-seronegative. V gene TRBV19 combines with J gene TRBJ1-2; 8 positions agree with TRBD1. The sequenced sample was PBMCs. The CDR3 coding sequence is TGTGCCAGTACGGACAGGGTTGCTGGCTACACCTTC. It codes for CASTDRVAGYTF.